This T cell receptor (beta chain) was identified during a study of radiotherapy plus CTLA-4 blockade in lung cancer. Sequenced by immunoSEQ multiplex PCR; TCRdb stores in-frame clones only, minus some. The top ten hold just over 9.5% of the sample, which has approximately 41,000 clones, roughly 75% seen once. CTLA-4 blockade with ipilimumab, together with focal radiation, was given to patients with chemo-refractory metastatic non-small-cell lung cancer. Whole-study findings and limits: Once radiotherapy plus ipilimumab had been given, TCR clones derived from tumor expanded in blood.

V lost 0 bases to trimming and J lost 7 bases, with 15 bases between them. CDR3 size: 15 residues. The germline V gene encodes CDR1 LNHDA and CDR2 SQIVND (reference sequence). Concerning this clone: As yet, its antigen is unknown.

This clonotype was obtained from a human donor with non-small cell lung cancer who had stable disease on radiotherapy plus ipilimumab. The sample consisted of peripheral blood, taken from a patient treated with radiotherapy plus ipilimumab. This chain links TRBV19 with TRBJ1-2, with a possible D match to TRBD1 (5 bases). The CDR3 here is CASSIDWSRGFGYTF. CDR3 nucleotides: TGTGCCAGTAGTATAGATTGGAGTAGGGGCTTTGGCTACACCTTC.